The 5 T cell receptor beta chains in this list originate from one sample, sequenced in a study of shared clonotypes between healthy human individuals. Generated by immunoSEQ multiplex PCR, the TCRdb table keeps only in-frame clones and is missing some. The table includes 490,000 or so clones, around 80% detected once. Input material: PBMCs. The receptors shown here come from a woman in her thirties or forties in good health. Some clones in this sample may be carry-over from other donors' samples.

The chain joins TRBV7-2 to TRBJ2-7; D tentatively fits TRBD1 or TRBD2 (5 bases each). Germline CDR1 is SGHTA and CDR2 is FQGNSA. V lost 5 bases and J lost 6, with 20 bases in between. The CDR3 consists of 15 residues. In DNA, the CDR3 is TGTGCCAGCAGCCCAACCGGGACGCCCGGACGCGAGCAGTACTTC. Its translation is CASSPTGTPGREQYF.

This clone was found a few times. The V gene is TRBV5-1, the J gene TRBJ1-2, with D possibly matching TRBD1 (6 bases). This CDR3 comprises 15 residues. The germline gives CDR1 SGHRS, CDR2 YFSETQ. The V end was cut by 5 bases, the J end by 8 bases, with 22 bases between. CDR3 protein: CASSPMGAGAYGYTF. CDR3 coding DNA: TGCGCCAGCAGTCCGATGGGCGCAGGGGCTTACGGCTACACCTTC.

J is TRBJ2-3 and V is TRBV7-6; D is uncertain. V was pared by 1 base and J by 2 bases, with 7 bases between. The CDR3 is made up of 14 amino acids. From germline, CDR1 is SGHVS and CDR2 FNYEAQ. As DNA, the CDR3 is TGTGCCAGCAGCTTAGGAGTTAACACAGATACGCAGTATTTT. Encoded protein: CASSLGVNTDTQYF.

As regards this clone: Since a far larger clone is one base different, this is likely a read error. The identical CDR3 is also encoded by other nucleotide sequences in the sample. This rearrangement joins TRBV25-1 to TRBJ2-2; TRBD2 agrees at 11 bases. Germline V CDR1 and CDR2: MGHDK, SYGVNS. Trimming at V came to 4 bases and at J to 8 bases, leaving 9 bases not matched to a gene. This CDR3 has 16 residues. DNA of the CDR3: TGTGCCAGCAGTGGTCGACTAGCGGGATATGCAGGGGAGCTGTTTTTT. It encodes CASSGRLAGYAGELFF.

The genes are TRBV6-5 and TRBJ2-5; TRBD2 aligns across 12 bases. After removal of 5 bases from V and 2 bases from J, the junction contained 3 bases not matched to a gene. The CDR3 runs 15 residues. CDR1 MNHEY and CDR2 SVGAGI come from the germline V gene. CDR3 DNA: TGTGCCAGCAGTCCCGGACTAGCGGGACAAGAGACCCAGTACTTC. Its protein is CASSPGLAGQETQYF.